These 11 T cell receptor beta chains were sequenced from one sample in a study of blood T cell repertoires in COVID-19. Profiled with immunoSEQ multiplex PCR; TCRdb holds only in-frame clones, not every one. The sample consists of 200,000 or so clones, 70% to 85% of them appearing once. Sequenced input: peripheral blood. The receptors shown here come from a human donor in a cohort sampled during active COVID-19.

Comments on this clone: Other DNA sequences in the sample encode the same CDR3. The V call is TRBV9, the J call TRBJ2-1, with TRBD2 matching over 11 bases. V dropped 8 bases and J dropped 3; count of bases not matched to a gene: 10. CDR3 size: 16 residues. Germline CDR1 reads SGDLS; CDR2 reads YYNGEE. This CDR3 is CASSPRLAGNYNEQFF. The CDR3 DNA reads as TGTGCCAGTAGCCCCCGACTAGCGGGGAACTACAATGAGCAGTTCTTC.

In regard to this clone: Other DNA sequences in this specimen translate into the identical CDR3. V gene TRBV2 combines with J gene TRBJ1-4, with 8 bases aligning to TRBD1. This CDR3 is built from 14 residues. Germline assignment: CDR1 SNHLY and CDR2 FYNNEI. V shed 6 bases, J shed 3 bases, and the junction held 3 bases outside the gene matches. The CDR3 nucleotides are TGTGCCAGCAGCGCGACAGGGGCTAATGAAAAACTGTTTTTT. This codes for CASSATGANEKLFF.

The CDR3 DNA reads as TGTGCCAGCAGCTTAGTCCTATCGGGGGGACCGCACAATGAGCAGTTCTTC. Protein product: CASSLVLSGGPHNEQFF. The chain joins TRBV7-9 to TRBJ2-1; 7 bases are a match to TRBD2. The V and J ends lost 1 base and 5 bases, in that order; junction bases with no gene match: 11. Germline V gives CDR1 SEHNR, CDR2 FQNEAQ (reference sequence). This CDR3 comprises 17 residues.

The CDR3 DNA reads as TGTGCCAGCACCGTAAGCGGGCTCAGCTCCTACAATGAGCAGTTCTTC. This codes for CASTVSGLSSYNEQFF. J is TRBJ2-1 and V is TRBV2, with D possibly TRBD2 on 6 matching bases. CDR3 length equals 16 residues. V lost 7 bases and J 0 bases, leaving 16 bases between the germline ends. Germline CDR1 is SNHLY and CDR2 is FYNNEI.

In its sample, this clone was seen once. V usage is TRBV11-2 and J usage is TRBJ2-2, with TRBD2 matching over 7 bases. Trimming took 2 bases from V and 9 from J; bases not matched to a gene: 12. In germline, CDR1 is SGHAT, CDR2 FQNNGV. The CDR3 is 16 amino acids. This CDR3 is CASSLNSAGVSRELFF. The CDR3 DNA sequence: TGTGCCAGCAGCTTAAATTCCGCGGGAGTGAGCCGGGAGCTGTTTTTT.

The rearrangement uses TRBV10-2 and TRBJ2-7; 8 bases map to TRBD1. J lost 2 bases, V lost 3 bases, and 6 bases had no gene match. This CDR3 is built from 15 residues. Germline assignment: CDR1 WSHSY and CDR2 SAAADI. The CDR3 nucleotides read TGCGCCAGCAGTGATACCGGGACAGGAGCCTACGAGCAGTACTTC. Translated: CASSDTGTGAYEQYF.

V and J are TRBV5-6 and TRBJ2-3, with D maybe TRBD1 (6 bases). The ends were cut back, 0 bases at V and 3 bases at J, with 11 bases in the middle. The germline V gene encodes CDR1 SGHDT and CDR2 YYEEEE. The CDR3 spans 15 residues. The DNA for the CDR3 is TGTGCCAGCAGCTTGGAGGTGGGGGCGACAGATACGCAGTATTTT. The encoded protein is CASSLEVGATDTQYF.

The chain links TRBV21-1 to TRBJ2-7; the D call in the table, TRBD2, was not verified against the DNA. TRBV21-1 is a pseudogene locus. The CDR3 length is 12 residues. The CDR3 DNA sequence: TGTGCCAGCAGCAAACTTCGGGTGAAGCCGTACTTC. Translated: CASSKLRVKPYF.

The chain is built from TRBV7-6 and TRBJ2-2; D possibly corresponds to TRBD1 (6 bases). Trimming pared 2 bases from V and 6 bases from J, leaving 10 bases between. This CDR3 has 14 amino acids. The germline V gene encodes CDR1 SGHVS and CDR2 FNYEAQ. In nucleotides, the CDR3 is TGTGCCAGCAGCTTACAGCCAGGGGCCGGGGAGCTGTTTTTT. The encoded protein is CASSLQPGAGELFF.

The gene calls are TRBV5-1 and TRBJ2-1, with TRBD2 identical over 12 bases. The trim removed 0 bases at V and 9 bases at J, leaving 4 bases unmatched. CDR3 length: 15 amino acids. Germline lookup yields CDR1 SGHRS and CDR2 YFSETQ. The CDR3 here is CASSLGLAGDIEQFF. CDR3 nucleotide sequence: TGCGCCAGCAGCTTGGGACTAGCGGGAGACATTGAGCAGTTCTTC.

This chain joins TRBV27 and TRBJ2-7; D is unresolved. V was clipped by 0 bases and J by 6 bases, with 15 bases between them. CDR3 length: 15 amino acids. The germline CDR1 and CDR2 sequences are MNHEY and SMNVEV (reference sequence). CDR3: CASSLSSDPGFEQYF. The CDR3 region has the DNA TGTGCCAGCAGTTTATCGTCTGATCCCGGGTTCGAGCAGTACTTC.